This TCR beta chain originates from a study of Graves' ophthalmopathy and Graves' hyperthyroidism. General observations from the study: Most thyroid-expanded clonotypes exceeding 0.001 frequency were also found in blood. The study's model predicted ophthalmopathy progression at about 68% sensitivity and 72.22% specificity.

V dropped 6 bases and J dropped 2 bases, with 13 bases sitting between them. The length of the CDR3 is 14 residues. TCR beta CDR3 regions were amplified from RNA transcripts. The first-round RT-PCR employed HTBI primers together with the Qiagen OneStep RT-PCR kit. A multiplex PCR was then performed as the second round. TCRdb re-called the multiplex PCR reads through MiXCR, storing one row per CDR3 protein. There are around 1.1 million distinct CDR3 sequences in the sample; roughly two fifths occur only once, and around 10% lies in the top ten. Hyperthyroidism patients, aged 18 to 65, were newly diagnosed, under 2 months' duration. Clinical symptoms, serum thyroxine, TRAb, thyroid ultrasound and orbital computed tomography formed the basis of diagnosis. Note on this clonotype: Its antigen is undetermined.

The chain has TRBV12-3 or TRBV12-4 and TRBJ1-1, with TRBD1 as a possible D gene (6 bases). This clonotype was obtained from an adult man with Graves' hyperthyroidism. Sequencing was performed on peripheral blood or thyroid tissue (not recorded which). CDR3 bases: TGTGCCAGCAGACTCGGGGGCCGTAACACTGAAGCTTTCTTT. It encodes CASRLGGRNTEAFF.